This T cell receptor beta chain was found in a study of cytomegalovirus exposure and HLA in healthy donors. General study results and limits: In a later analysis, CMV-associated beta chains were mostly HLA-associated, it appeared. A few of the chains that were CMV-associated were confirmed in vitro to be specific for CMV antigens.

A remark on this clone: Its target is unknown. As the CDR3 is not closed by the conserved phenylalanine or tryptophan, this likely results from a read error.

Vbeta (60) and Jbeta (13) primers were used in the PCR. Clones were sequenced by immunoSEQ multiplex PCR, and TCRdb holds only the in-frame ones, with some missing. The sample holds fewer than 150,000 clones, 75% to 90% seen once. V lost 4 bases and J 2 bases, leaving 19 bases between the germline ends. The CDR3 length is 17 residues. Germline CDR1 is SGHRS and CDR2 is YFSETQ. The source is a female donor in good health and CMV-seronegative. The sequencing input was PBMCs. The V gene is TRBV5-1, the J gene TRBJ1-5, with D possibly TRBD1 on 5 matching bases. The CDR3 reads CASSAGPPKEGNQPQHV. The CDR3, as DNA: TGCGCCAGCAGCGCGGGACCCCCGAAGGAGGGCAATCAGCCCCAGCATGTT.